The clone carrying this T cell receptor (beta chain) was picked up many times. The antigen is undetermined. Transcripts of RNA were the source for amplifying TCR beta CDR3 regions. First-round RT-PCR with HTBI primers preceded a second-round multiplex PCR. TCRdb fed the multiplex PCR reads into MiXCR, producing one record per CDR3 protein. The sample carries about 340,000 distinct CDR3 sequences, 15% to 20% recorded once. The V and J ends lost 3 bases and 3 bases respectively, with 14 bases between them. Germline loops: CDR1 KGHSH, CDR2 LQKENI. This CDR3 is built from 15 residues. Active ophthalmopathy (CAS at least 3, NOSPECS at least 4), lasting under 3 months. No donor had other autoimmune disease, uncontrolled infection, pregnancy or lactation. The sample comes from a study of Graves' ophthalmopathy and Graves' hyperthyroidism. General observations from the study: The 13-signature model separated ophthalmopathy from stable hyperthyroidism at around 88% sensitivity and about 80% specificity.

The source is an adult man with Graves' ophthalmopathy. V and J are TRBV18 and TRBJ1-2; tentatively, D is TRBD1 (6 bases). The material sequenced was peripheral blood. The CDR3 is CASSPRPGADYGYTF. The DNA of the CDR3 is TGTGCCAGCTCACCTCGGCCAGGGGCAGACTATGGCTACACCTTC.